A selection of T cell receptor beta chains follows, all from one sample in a study of cytomegalovirus exposure and HLA in healthy donors. The protocol was immunoSEQ multiplex PCR, while the TCRdb copy is restricted to in-frame clones and leaves out a portion. The sample consists of 250,000 to 400,000 clones, approximately 91% of them appearing once. Sequenced: PBMCs. The receptors stem from a man aged 25-45 years in good health and CMV-seronegative. CDR3s include the opening cysteine and the closing phenylalanine or tryptophan. Fields, in order: D gene, V gene, clone size, J gene, CDR3 DNA, CDR3 protein. A D gene is named only where the DNA matches it firmly. Expanded clones get a size class; other rows say once, few or many, or leave the size out.

d_call: TRBD1; v_call: TRBV6-5; clone_size: NA; j_call: TRBJ2-7; cdr3_nt: TGTGCCAGCAGTAGGACAGGACGATGGTGGGAGCAGTACTTC; cdr3_aa: CASSRTGRWWEQYF
d_call: TRBD1; v_call: TRBV6-5; clone_size: NA; j_call: TRBJ2-7; cdr3_nt: TGTGCCAGCAGACCTACAGGGGGCATTCTGCAGTACTTC; cdr3_aa: CASRPTGGILQYF
d_call: TRBD2; v_call: TRBV5-4; clone_size: NA; j_call: TRBJ2-2; cdr3_nt: TGTGCCAGCAGCTTGGCCCCCGGGACTAGCGGGGGGGTCGGGGAGCTGTTTTTT; cdr3_aa: CASSLAPGTSGGVGELFF
d_call: NA; v_call: TRBV9; clone_size: NA; j_call: TRBJ1-5; cdr3_nt: TGTGCCAGCAGCCTCGGGGGGTTAGGCAATCAGCCCCAGCATTTT; cdr3_aa: CASSLGGLGNQPQHF
d_call: NA; v_call: TRBV28; clone_size: NA; j_call: TRBJ2-6; cdr3_nt: TGTGCCAGCACCCGAAGGGGGGGAACTGGGGCCAACGTCCTGACTTTC; cdr3_aa: CASTRRGGTGANVLTF
d_call: NA; v_call: TRBV4-1; clone_size: NA; j_call: TRBJ1-2; cdr3_nt: TGCGCCAGCAGCGCCCGGGACAAGGTTAACTATGGCTACACCTTC; cdr3_aa: CASSARDKVNYGYTF
d_call: NA; v_call: TRBV9; clone_size: NA; j_call: TRBJ2-5; cdr3_nt: TGTGCCAGCAGCGCGGGGAAGACCCAGTACTTC; cdr3_aa: CASSAGKTQYF
d_call: TRBD1; v_call: TRBV18; clone_size: NA; j_call: TRBJ1-6; cdr3_nt: TGTGCCAGCTCACCAGGGCGGGACAGGGGAAATTCACCCCTCCACTTT; cdr3_aa: CASSPGRDRGNSPLHF
d_call: TRBD2; v_call: TRBV27; clone_size: NA; j_call: TRBJ2-3; cdr3_nt: TGTGCCAGCAGGCCTAGCGGGGGAACAGATACGCAGTATTTT; cdr3_aa: CASRPSGGTDTQYF
d_call: NA; v_call: TRBV2; clone_size: few; j_call: TRBJ2-7; cdr3_nt: TGTGCCAGCAGTGTCGGACGGAGGGTCTACGAGCAGTACTTC; cdr3_aa: CASSVGRRVYEQYF
d_call: NA; v_call: TRBV7-7; clone_size: NA; j_call: TRBJ2-3; cdr3_nt: TGTGCCAGCAGCCAAGGGGCATCGGTTCAAGGAGATACGCAGTATTTT; cdr3_aa: CASSQGASVQGDTQYF
d_call: NA; v_call: TRBV5-1; clone_size: once; j_call: TRBJ2-7; cdr3_nt: TGCGCCAGCAGCTTGGCAGGGATCACCTACGAGCAGTACTTC; cdr3_aa: CASSLAGITYEQYF
d_call: NA; v_call: TRBV2; clone_size: NA; j_call: TRBJ2-5; cdr3_nt: TGTGCCAGCAGTGAAGCGGAGGGAGAGACCCAGTACTTC; cdr3_aa: CASSEAEGETQYF
d_call: TRBD1; v_call: TRBV6-5; clone_size: NA; j_call: TRBJ1-2; cdr3_nt: TGTGCCAGCAGTCGATGGGACAGATATGGCTACACCTTC; cdr3_aa: CASSRWDRYGYTF
d_call: NA; v_call: TRBV6-5; clone_size: NA; j_call: TRBJ2-7; cdr3_nt: TGTGCCAGCAGCCGAAGATCCACAGGGACCTACGAGCAGTACTTC; cdr3_aa: CASSRRSTGTYEQYF
d_call: NA; v_call: TRBV7-7; clone_size: NA; j_call: TRBJ2-1; cdr3_nt: TGTGCCAGCAGCTTAGGTGCCGAGGGTGAGACTCAGTTCTTC; cdr3_aa: CASSLGAEGETQFF
d_call: TRBD1; v_call: TRBV30; clone_size: NA; j_call: TRBJ2-3; cdr3_nt: TGTGCCTGGAGTTCTGGGACAGACACAGATACGCAGTATTTT; cdr3_aa: CAWSSGTDTDTQYF
d_call: TRBD1; v_call: TRBV6-5; clone_size: NA; j_call: TRBJ1-6; cdr3_nt: TGTGCCAGCAGCCTAACAGGGGACAATTCACCCCTCCACTTT; cdr3_aa: CASSLTGDNSPLHF
d_call: NA; v_call: TRBV30; clone_size: NA; j_call: TRBJ1-1; cdr3_nt: TGTGCCTGGAACCGTTGGGAGGTAAGAAATACTGAAGCTTTCTTT; cdr3_aa: CAWNRWEVRNTEAFF
d_call: NA; v_call: TRBV19; clone_size: NA; j_call: TRBJ2-6; cdr3_nt: TGTGCCAGTAGTAGCCGGGACTGGGTACAGGCTGGGGCCAACGTCCTGACTTTC; cdr3_aa: CASSSRDWVQAGANVLTF
d_call: TRBD2; v_call: TRBV9; clone_size: NA; j_call: TRBJ2-6; cdr3_nt: TGTGCCAGCAGCCCCAGACTAGCGGGGGCCGGCTCTGGGGCCAACGTCCTGACTTTC; cdr3_aa: CASSPRLAGAGSGANVLTF
d_call: NA; v_call: TRBV4-3; clone_size: NA; j_call: TRBJ1-1; cdr3_nt: TGCGCCAGCAGCCAAGCAGGGGTGAACACTGAAGCTTTCTTT; cdr3_aa: CASSQAGVNTEAFF
d_call: NA; v_call: TRBV10-3; clone_size: NA; j_call: TRBJ1-1; cdr3_nt: TGTGCCATCAGTGAGGAGCGGAACACTGAAGCTTTCTTT; cdr3_aa: CAISEERNTEAFF
d_call: NA; v_call: TRBV6-1; clone_size: NA; j_call: TRBJ2-7; cdr3_nt: TGTGCCAGCAGCCTGACAGTAAACTACGAGCAGTACTTC; cdr3_aa: CASSLTVNYEQYF
d_call: NA; v_call: TRBV11-2; clone_size: NA; j_call: TRBJ2-7; cdr3_nt: TGTGCCAGCAGCTTCCCTAATCGCACCCGGGGGATTCGCTACGAGCAGTACTTC; cdr3_aa: CASSFPNRTRGIRYEQYF
d_call: NA; v_call: TRBV5-1; clone_size: NA; j_call: TRBJ1-1; cdr3_nt: TGCGCCAGCAGCTTGTCGGGGATCGGGAACACTGAAGCTTTCTTT; cdr3_aa: CASSLSGIGNTEAFF
d_call: TRBD1; v_call: TRBV6-5; clone_size: NA; j_call: TRBJ1-2; cdr3_nt: TGTGCCAGCAGTTACACGGGACAGGAACCATATGGCTACACCTTC; cdr3_aa: CASSYTGQEPYGYTF
d_call: NA; v_call: TRBV4-3; clone_size: NA; j_call: TRBJ1-2; cdr3_nt: TGCGCCAGCAGCACTGGGACGGCCGGGAGCTATGGCTACACCTTC; cdr3_aa: CASSTGTAGSYGYTF
d_call: TRBD1; v_call: TRBV30; clone_size: NA; j_call: TRBJ1-5; cdr3_nt: TGTGCCTGGGGACAGGGGGGAGAGCAGCCCCAGCATTTT; cdr3_aa: CAWGQGGEQPQHF
d_call: TRBD1; v_call: TRBV19; clone_size: NA; j_call: TRBJ1-5; cdr3_nt: TGTGCCAGTAGGAGCCAGGGGGCAGGCAATCAGCCCCAGCATTTT; cdr3_aa: CASRSQGAGNQPQHF
d_call: TRBD1; v_call: TRBV5-1; clone_size: few; j_call: TRBJ1-2; cdr3_nt: TGCGCCAGCAGCTTGGGACAGGGCCACTATGGCTACACCTTC; cdr3_aa: CASSLGQGHYGYTF
d_call: NA; v_call: TRBV29-1; clone_size: NA; j_call: TRBJ1-2; cdr3_nt: TGCAGCGCCGATACACAGAGGGCGGGGGGCTACACCTTC; cdr3_aa: CSADTQRAGGYTF
d_call: NA; v_call: TRBV19; clone_size: NA; j_call: TRBJ1-1; cdr3_nt: TGTGCCAGTAGTAGACAGAAGAACACTGAAGCTTTCTTT; cdr3_aa: CASSRQKNTEAFF
d_call: NA; v_call: TRBV6-5; clone_size: NA; j_call: TRBJ2-1; cdr3_nt: TGTGCCAGCAGGCGGCAGGGTAAGGATGAGCAGTTCTTC; cdr3_aa: CASRRQGKDEQFF
d_call: NA; v_call: TRBV5-4; clone_size: NA; j_call: TRBJ1-6; cdr3_nt: TGTGCCAGCAGCTTGGGTAGCAGTAGGAGCTCCTATAATTCACCCCTCCACTTT; cdr3_aa: CASSLGSSRSSYNSPLHF
d_call: NA; v_call: TRBV5-1; clone_size: NA; j_call: TRBJ2-7; cdr3_nt: TGCGCCAGCAGCTTGGGACAAGGAGGGATCCACGAGCAGTACTTC; cdr3_aa: CASSLGQGGIHEQYF
d_call: NA; v_call: TRBV5-4; clone_size: NA; j_call: TRBJ2-7; cdr3_nt: TGTGCCAGCAGCTTTCAGAGGGGAGGACACTTC; cdr3_aa: CASSFQRGGHF
d_call: NA; v_call: TRBV19; clone_size: NA; j_call: TRBJ1-1; cdr3_nt: TGTGCCAGTTCGTCCAGTCCGGGCACTGAAGCTTTCTTT; cdr3_aa: CASSSSPGTEAFF
d_call: TRBD1; v_call: TRBV6-1; clone_size: NA; j_call: TRBJ2-7; cdr3_nt: TGTGCCAGCAGTGAAGCATTGAGGGACAGCGAGCAGTACTTC; cdr3_aa: CASSEALRDSEQYF
d_call: NA; v_call: TRBV18; clone_size: NA; j_call: TRBJ1-6; cdr3_nt: TGTGCCAGTGCACCACAGGAGACCTATAATTCACCCCTCCACTTT; cdr3_aa: CASAPQETYNSPLHF
d_call: TRBD2; v_call: TRBV2; clone_size: NA; j_call: TRBJ2-5; cdr3_nt: TGTGCCAGCAGTGCGGGACTAGGAGAGACCCAGTACTTC; cdr3_aa: CASSAGLGETQYF
d_call: NA; v_call: TRBV7-8; clone_size: NA; j_call: TRBJ2-5; cdr3_nt: TGTGCCAGCGGAACCCGGACCCGGGGAGAGACCCAGTACTTC; cdr3_aa: CASGTRTRGETQYF
d_call: NA; v_call: TRBV4-1; clone_size: NA; j_call: TRBJ1-1; cdr3_nt: TGCGCCAGCAGCCTTTCGGTGAACACTGAAGCTTTCTTT; cdr3_aa: CASSLSVNTEAFF